Listed here are 5 T cell receptor beta chains from one sample, sequenced in a study of OX40 agonist ivuxolimab in advanced cancers. Sequencing used immunoSEQ multiplex PCR; TCRdb keeps in-frame clones, though not all of them. This table has 25,000 to 30,000 clones, around 82% appearing once. This material consisted of CD4+ or CD8+ T cells sorted from blood, taken in a trial of the OX40 agonist ivuxolimab. These receptor sequences come from an adult with an advanced solid tumor such as melanoma, head and neck, liver or kidney cancer.

This rearrangement joins TRBV5-5 to TRBJ1-5, with TRBD1 identical over 11 bases. V shed 3 bases, J shed 9 bases, and the junction held 5 bases outside the gene matches. This CDR3 contains 14 residues. The germline gives CDR1 SGHKS, CDR2 YYEKEE (reference sequence). Here the CDR3 reads CASSSGTGGWPQHF. The CDR3 DNA is TGTGCCAGCAGCTCAGGGACAGGGGGGTGGCCCCAGCATTTT.

The chain is built from TRBV7-2 and TRBJ2-7; tentatively, D is TRBD1 (6 bases). This CDR3 comprises 13 residues. V lost 5 bases and J lost 6, with 14 bases in between. Germline CDR1 and CDR2: SGHTA and FQGNSA. The CDR3, as DNA: TGTGCCAGCAGCGCCTCTTGGGGGCCCGAGCAGTACTTC. It yields the protein CASSASWGPEQYF. The full variable domain, with the rest looked up from reference TRBV7-2 and TRBJ2-7, is GAGVSQSPSNKVTEKGKDVELRCDPISGHTALYWYRQSLGQGLEFLIYFQGNSAPDKSGLPSDRFSAERTGGSVSTLTIQRTQQEDSAVYLCASSASWGPEQYFGPGTRLTVT.

The chain recombines TRBV5-8 with TRBJ1-5; D is uncertain. This CDR3 has 15 amino acids. CDR1 and CDR2 from the germline V gene are SGHTS and YDEGEE. Trimming took off 4 bases at V and 2 bases at J, with 13 bases between the two ends. The CDR3 spells CASSRLGGGNQPQHF. In DNA, the CDR3 is TGTGCCAGCAGCCGGCTCGGCGGAGGCAATCAGCCCCAGCATTTT.

This clone is judged medium-sized. The same CDR3 arises from other DNA sequences in this sample as well. The V and J genes are TRBV27 and TRBJ1-6; D perhaps matches TRBD1 (5 bases). This CDR3 is 13 amino acids long. Trimming stripped 5 bases from V and 9 bases from J, with 11 bases between. Per the germline V gene, CDR1 is MNHEY and CDR2 is SMNVEV (reference sequence). Here the CDR3 reads CASSIGTGSPLHF. The CDR3 DNA follows: TGTGCCAGCAGTATCGGGACCGGTTCACCCCTCCACTTT.

The chain combines TRBV4-3 with TRBJ2-7, with 7 nucleotides matching TRBD2. Germline lookup yields CDR1 LGHNA and CDR2 YSLEER. The length of the CDR3 is 16 residues. The V gene end was trimmed by 0 bases and the J gene end by 0 bases; junction bases not matched to a gene: 5. The CDR3 loop reads CASSQDTRLASYEQYF. The CDR3 coding sequence is TGCGCCAGCAGCCAAGATACGCGACTAGCCTCCTACGAGCAGTACTTC.